Below are 21 T cell receptor beta chains sequenced from a single sample in a study of CD8 T cells in ankylosing spondylitis (dated by TCRdb to the late 2010s). The library relied on 5' RACE. TCRdb records Illumina HiSeq 2500 as the sequencer. The raw public reads went through TCRdb reprocessing: fastp at Q25, MiXCR clone calling, in-frame beta chains kept. Rows are combined by CDR3 protein, so each entry shows the most common genes and DNA. Recorded for this sample are 150,000 to 200,000 distinct CDR3 sequences; roughly a third of them occurred a single time. The ten largest clones add up to approximately 6% of the sample. The sample comprised synovial fluid, either unsorted or a sorted T cell fraction (not recorded which). The receptors derive from a male donor with ankylosing spondylitis.

This clonotype was recorded once. The chain couples TRBV28 to TRBJ2-3, with a tentative D call TRBD2 (7 bases). This CDR3 contains 15 residues. V was cut by 3 bases and J by 0 bases, with 10 bases left in between. Germline V gene sequence: CDR1 MDHEN, CDR2 SYDVKM. CDR3 residues: CASSLGGRSTDTQYF. CDR3 DNA: TGTGCCAGCAGTTTGGGGGGGCGCAGCACAGATACGCAGTATTTT.

This rearrangement joins TRBV6-2 or TRBV6-3 to TRBJ2-4; tentative D call: TRBD1 (6 bases). V lost 8 bases and J 6 bases, leaving 20 bases between the germline ends. CDR3 length: 15 amino acids. CDR1 and CDR2 (germline): MNHEY, SVGEGT. In DNA, the CDR3 is TGTGCCAGCTCTTTGACAGGAGACCTTTCAAACATTCAGTACTTC. Its protein is CASSLTGDLSNIQYF.

The chain employs TRBV20-1 and TRBJ2-5; D uncertain. The V gene lost 0 bases and the J gene lost 5 bases, with 22 bases spanning the gap. Germline CDR1 reads DFQATT; CDR2 reads SNEGSKA (reference sequence). The CDR3 totals 17 residues. The CDR3 protein is CSAREATRSFPRETQYF. The CDR3, as DNA: TGCAGTGCTAGAGAGGCGACCCGGAGCTTTCCCAGGGAGACCCAGTACTTC.

Here the CDR3 DNA reads TGTGCCAGCAGCCCCAGGACTAGCGTAGATACGCAGTATTTT. As protein: CASSPRTSVDTQYF. V is TRBV11-3 and J is TRBJ2-3; TRBD2 matches at 9 bases. The CDR3 runs 14 residues. J was trimmed by 5 bases and V by 5 bases; bases with no gene match: 5. Germline values: CDR1 SGHNT, CDR2 YENEEA.

The rearrangement links TRBV15 to TRBJ1-1; no clear D. The CDR3 length is 12 residues. The V end was cut by 3 bases, the J end by 5 bases, with 7 bases between. Germline assignment: CDR1 LNHNV and CDR2 YYDKDF (reference sequence). CDR3 DNA: TGTGCCACCAGCAGCCTGGGTACTGAAGCTTTCTTT. It is translated as CATSSLGTEAFF.

In its sample, this clonotype was seen a few times. The V gene is TRBV6-2 or TRBV6-3, the J gene TRBJ1-1; possible D gene TRBD1, 6 bases. Germline CDR1 is MNHEY and CDR2 is SVGEGT. This CDR3 contains 14 residues. V was cut by 6 bases and J by 3 bases, with 14 bases left in between. The CDR3 bases are TGTGCCAGCAGACAGGGAATGGAGTACACTGAAGCTTTCTTT. Encoded protein: CASRQGMEYTEAFF.

The sample holds many counts of this clonotype. The rearrangement links TRBV11-3 to TRBJ2-3; D not certain. There are 15 residues in the CDR3. V dropped 2 bases and J dropped 10 bases, with 19 bases sitting between them. Germline V gene data show CDR1 as SGHNT and CDR2 as YENEEA. The CDR3 coding sequence is TGTGCCAGCAGCTTATCGCGGCAGCTAAAAGTAGCGCAGTATTTT. Amino acids: CASSLSRQLKVAQYF.

This clonotype was counted only a few times. The rearrangement joins TRBV5-1 to TRBJ1-1; possibly TRBD1 for D (6 bases). Looked up from germline, CDR1 is SGHRS and CDR2 is YFSETQ. The CDR3 spans 13 residues. Deletions cut 5 bases from V and 5 bases from J, with 13 bases between. The CDR3 nucleotides are TGCGCCAGCAGAATCGGGGGGCTTACTGAAGCTTTCTTT. This codes for CASRIGGLTEAFF. The variable domain in full, completed from reference TRBV5-1 and TRBJ1-1, reads KAGVTQTPRYLIKTRGQQVTLSCSPISGHRSVSWYQQTPGQGLQFLFEYFSETQRNKGNFPGRFSGRQFSNSRSEMNVSTLELGDSALYLCASRIGGLTEAFFGQGTRLTVV.

V and J are TRBV5-6 and TRBJ2-7, with no clear D. The CDR3 has 13 residues. V lost 4 bases and J lost 2, with 10 bases in between. The germline V gene encodes CDR1 SGHDT and CDR2 YYEEEE. The chain's CDR3 is CASSLTKAYEQYF. The CDR3 DNA reads as TGTGCCAGCAGCCTGACAAAAGCCTACGAGCAGTACTTC. The variable domain in full, completed from reference TRBV5-6 and TRBJ2-7, reads DAGVTQSPTHLIKTRGQQVTLRCSPKSGHDTVSWYQQALGQGPQFIFQYYEEEERQRGNFPDRFSGHQFPNYSSELNVNALLLGDSALYLCASSLTKAYEQYFGPGTRLTVT.

This clonotype was seen more than once but under ten times. The chain uses TRBV6-1 and TRBJ1-2, with D hard to call. CDR1 and CDR2 from the germline V gene are MNHNS and SASEGT. Trimming cost V 2 bases and J 4 bases, with 5 bases left between them. This CDR3 comprises 12 residues. Here the CDR3 DNA reads TGTGCCAGCAGTGAACGAATCTATGGCTACACCTTC. Residues: CASSERIYGYTF.

The rearrangement links TRBV30 to TRBJ2-3; possible D gene TRBD1, 5 bases. V was clipped by 7 bases and J by 0 bases, with 14 bases between them. CDR1 and CDR2 (germline): GTSNPN, SVGIG (reference sequence). This CDR3 is 14 amino acids long. DNA of the CDR3: TGTGCCTACTCAAGGGGATCGAGCACAGATACGCAGTATTTT. Translated, it gives CAYSRGSSTDTQYF.

The chain links TRBV12-3 or TRBV12-4 to TRBJ2-2; TRBD2 matches at 10 bases. The CDR3 extends over 15 amino acids. The junction had 5 bases not matched to a gene; V was cut back by 6 bases and J by 4 bases. The CDR3 region is CASRRAGGGTGELFF. The CDR3 nucleotides are TGTGCCAGCAGAAGAGCGGGAGGGGGCACCGGGGAGCTGTTTTTT.

In this sample, this clonotype turned up a few times. The chain links TRBV6-5 to TRBJ1-1, with D uncertain. CDR3 length: 13 amino acids. CDR1 MNHEY and CDR2 SVGAGI come from the germline V gene. V gave up 0 bases and J gave up 7 bases, with 9 bases separating them. This chain's CDR3 is CASSYSHRREAFF. The CDR3 DNA is TGTGCCAGCAGTTACTCTCACAGACGTGAAGCTTTCTTT.

The rearrangement links TRBV6-1 to TRBJ1-2; no clear D. CDR3 length equals 16 residues. V gave up 8 bases and J gave up 4 bases, with 23 bases separating them. Germline V lookup: CDR1 MNHNS, CDR2 SASEGT. CDR3 sequence: CASLVRSEIRGYGYTF. The CDR3 bases are TGTGCCAGCCTGGTACGGTCGGAGATTCGGGGCTATGGCTACACCTTC.

This clonotype came up a few times. The chain carries TRBV4-2 and TRBJ1-1, with a possible D match to TRBD1 (6 bases). Trimming took off 4 bases at V and 3 bases at J, with 9 bases between the two ends. Germline CDR1 reads LGHNA; CDR2 reads YNFKEQ. CDR3 size: 13 residues. Here the CDR3 DNA reads TGTGCCAGCAGCCGACAGGTAGACACTGAAGCTTTCTTT. The encoded protein is CASSRQVDTEAFF.

Ten or more counts support this clonotype. The chain employs TRBV5-1 and TRBJ2-3; the D gene is possibly TRBD2 (5 bases). The CDR3 covers 13 residues. Germline V gives CDR1 SGHRS, CDR2 YFSETQ. V gave up 4 bases and J gave up 2 bases, with 8 bases separating them. CDR3 sequence reads: CASSGGLTDTQYF. The CDR3 DNA is TGCGCCAGCAGCGGTGGACTCACAGATACGCAGTATTTT.

In this sample, this clonotype turned up a few times. The chain uses TRBV3-1 and TRBJ2-7, with D maybe TRBD1 (6 bases). This CDR3 comprises 15 residues. CDR1 and CDR2 (germline): LGHDT, YNNKEL (reference sequence). The V end lost 1 base, the J end lost 6 bases, and 16 bases lay between the germline ends. The CDR3, as DNA: TGTGCCAGCAGCCAAGGGGGGCTAGCTCTCGGCGAGCAGTACTTC. Its protein is CASSQGGLALGEQYF.

This clonotype was detected ten times or more. The rearrangement joins TRBV28 to TRBJ1-2; maybe TRBD1 (6 bases). The germline gives CDR1 MDHEN, CDR2 SYDVKM. The CDR3 covers 16 residues. Trimming took 3 bases from V and 8 from J, leaving 22 bases between them. This CDR3 reads CASSFRGVSHPNGYTF. The CDR3 DNA reads as TGTGCCAGCAGTTTTAGGGGGGTTTCTCACCCAAACGGCTACACCTTC.

This clonotype came up many times. The rearrangement joins TRBV28 to TRBJ2-7; 10 bases are shared with TRBD1. The CDR3 has 17 amino acids. Germline V gene lookup returns CDR1 MDHEN and CDR2 SYDVKM. Losses at the gene ends were 2 bases for V and 4 bases for J; bases not matched to a gene: 11. In DNA form, the CDR3 reads TGTGCCAGCAGTTTAGAGCGCCTAGACAGGGGGCGTTACGAGCAGTACTTC. It encodes CASSLERLDRGRYEQYF.

V and J are TRBV5-1 and TRBJ2-3; TRBD2 matches at 14 bases. The CDR3 length is 18 residues. V lost 0 bases to trimming and J lost 4 bases; unmatched junction nucleotides: 7. In germline, CDR1 is SGHRS, CDR2 YFSETQ. Written as DNA, the CDR3 is TGCGCCAGCAGCTTGGGCGGGACTAGCGGGGGAGGCTCAGATACGCAGTATTTT. Its protein is CASSLGGTSGGGSDTQYF.

This chain joins TRBV7-9 and TRBJ1-1; maybe TRBD1 (6 bases). The ends were cut back, 8 bases at V and 4 bases at J, with 17 bases in the middle. The CDR3 totals 14 residues. CDR1 and CDR2 from the germline V gene are SEHNR and FQNEAQ (reference sequence). CDR3 DNA sequence: TGTGCCAGCGGCGTTCTGGGGGCTGGCACTGAAGCTTTCTTT. It translates to CASGVLGAGTEAFF.